The clone carrying this TCR beta chain occurred once. The antigen is not known. The data belong to a study of beta chain features in type 1 diabetes. With 6 bases removed from V and 4 bases from J, the gap between germline ends came to 15 bases. Germline CDR1 is LGHNT and CDR2 is FRNRAP. The CDR3 covers 15 residues. The isolated RNA, all of it, was reverse transcribed, so expressed TCRB transcripts were what got sequenced. The assay was immunoSEQ multiplex PCR, and TCRdb's table has in-frame clones only and misses some. The sample records hundreds of thousands of clones, over 7.5% being singletons. Based on CD45RO/CCR7/CD25/CD127/CD95/CD27, CD4+ regulatory, stem cell-like memory, naive and central memory cells were sorted. Populations obtained by sorting all exceeded 95% purity. Study-wide results and limits: A potential PCR bias toward shorter templates would be equal in patient and control samples.

The sequenced sample was naive CD4+ T cells from blood. The sequence was collected from a woman aged 18-29 years in good health. V is TRBV12-5 and J is TRBJ2-2; TRBD1 is a possible D gene (5 bases). CDR3 coding DNA: TGTGCTAGTGGCCTAAGGGGCCCCTCCACCGGGGAGCTGTTTTTT. It yields the protein CASGLRGPSTGELFF.